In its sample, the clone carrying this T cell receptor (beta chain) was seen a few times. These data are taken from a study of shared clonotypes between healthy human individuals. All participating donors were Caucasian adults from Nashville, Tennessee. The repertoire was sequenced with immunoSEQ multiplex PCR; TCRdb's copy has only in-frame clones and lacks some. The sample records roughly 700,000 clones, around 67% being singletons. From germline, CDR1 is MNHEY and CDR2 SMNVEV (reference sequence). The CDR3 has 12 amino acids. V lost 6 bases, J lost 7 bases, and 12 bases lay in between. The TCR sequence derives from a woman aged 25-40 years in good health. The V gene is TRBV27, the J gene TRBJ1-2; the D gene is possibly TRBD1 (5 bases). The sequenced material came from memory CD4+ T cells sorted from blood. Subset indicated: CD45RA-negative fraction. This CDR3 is CASREAGRGYTF. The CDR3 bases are TGTGCCAGCAGGGAAGCGGGACGTGGCTACACCTTC.